This TCR beta chain was identified during a study of blood T cell repertoires in COVID-19. Looking at the study overall: Samples representing acute and convalescent COVID-19 were sourced from the United States, Italy and Spain. PBMCs, B-cell-depleted T cells, or T cells provided the cDNA or gDNA that made up the material.

As originally analysed: By means of reference gene primer amplification, nucleated cell counts were estimated. Produced via immunoSEQ multiplex PCR; TCRdb's table is partial and in-frame only. Clone size and the V and J calls come from that table; the DNA yielded D and trimming. The table has more than 250,000 clones, about four fifths seen once. This clone has just one count. V was cut by 1 base and J by 6 bases, with 10 bases left in between. CDR1 is SGHAT, CDR2 FQNNGV, per germline. The CDR3 sequence is 14 residues long. Each participant's cohort was designated according to participant-reported clinical history.

This receptor was obtained from a man aged 40-49 years who had been exposed to COVID-19. J is TRBJ2-1 and V is TRBV11-2; the D is unclear. Material: PBMCs or T cells enriched from blood (not recorded which). The CDR3 protein is CASSLVVSVNEQFF. The DNA of the CDR3 is TGTGCCAGCAGCTTAGTTGTTAGTGTCAATGAGCAGTTCTTC.